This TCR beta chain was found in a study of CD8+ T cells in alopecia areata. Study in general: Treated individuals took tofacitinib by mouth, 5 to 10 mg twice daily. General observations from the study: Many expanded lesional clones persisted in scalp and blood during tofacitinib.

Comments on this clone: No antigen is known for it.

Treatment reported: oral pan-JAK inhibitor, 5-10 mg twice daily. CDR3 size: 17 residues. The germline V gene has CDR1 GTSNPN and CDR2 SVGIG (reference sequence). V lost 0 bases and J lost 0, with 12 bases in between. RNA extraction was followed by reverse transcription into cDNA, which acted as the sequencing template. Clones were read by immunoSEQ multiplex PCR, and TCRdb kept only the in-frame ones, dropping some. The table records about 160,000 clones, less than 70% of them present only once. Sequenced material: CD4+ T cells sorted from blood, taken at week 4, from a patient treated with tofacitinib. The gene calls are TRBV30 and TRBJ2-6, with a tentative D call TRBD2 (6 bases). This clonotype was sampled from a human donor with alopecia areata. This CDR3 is CAWSVRAGFSGANVLTF. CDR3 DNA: TGTGCCTGGAGTGTACGTGCGGGGTTCTCTGGGGCCAACGTCCTGACTTTC.